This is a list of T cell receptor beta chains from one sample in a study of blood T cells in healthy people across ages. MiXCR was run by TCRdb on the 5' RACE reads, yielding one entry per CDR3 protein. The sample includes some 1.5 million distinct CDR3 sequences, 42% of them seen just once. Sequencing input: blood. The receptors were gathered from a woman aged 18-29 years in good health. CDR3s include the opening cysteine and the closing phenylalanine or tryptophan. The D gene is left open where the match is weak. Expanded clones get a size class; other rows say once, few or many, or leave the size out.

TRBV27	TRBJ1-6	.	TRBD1	CASSPGAGGAYSPLHF	TGTGCCAGCAGCCCCGGGGCAGGGGGTGCTTATTCACCCCTCCACTTT
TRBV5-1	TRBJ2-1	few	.	CASSLWDGDNEQFF	TGCGCCAGCAGCTTGTGGGACGGAGACAATGAGCAGTTCTTC
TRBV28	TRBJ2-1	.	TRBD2	CASSPPRSSGNEQFF	TGTGCCAGCAGTCCCCCCCGGTCTAGCGGCAATGAGCAGTTCTTC
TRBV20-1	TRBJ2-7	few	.	CSASSLAYEQYF	TGCAGTGCTAGTAGCCTAGCCTACGAGCAGTACTTC
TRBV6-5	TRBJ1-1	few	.	CASKGQRSANTEAFF	TGTGCCAGCAAAGGGCAAAGATCTGCAAACACTGAAGCTTTCTTT
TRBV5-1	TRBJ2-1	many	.	CASSLDGTAFNEQFF	TGCGCCAGCAGCTTGGACGGGACTGCCTTTAATGAGCAGTTCTTC
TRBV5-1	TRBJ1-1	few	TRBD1	CASSFTQGARNTEAFF	TGCGCCAGCAGCTTTACCCAGGGGGCTCGGAACACTGAAGCTTTCTTT
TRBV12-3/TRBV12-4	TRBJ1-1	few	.	CASSLDRHGGGSEAFF	TGTGCCAGCAGTTTAGACCGCCACGGGGGAGGGAGTGAAGCTTTCTTT
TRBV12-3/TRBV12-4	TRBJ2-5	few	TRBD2	CASSLGLAVTETQYF	TGTGCCAGCAGCCTCGGACTAGCTGTTACAGAGACCCAGTACTTC
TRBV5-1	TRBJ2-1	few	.	CASSLPSQNNEQFF	TGCGCCAGCAGCTTGCCGAGTCAGAACAATGAGCAGTTCTTC
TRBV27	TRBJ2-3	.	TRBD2	CASSSPRLAGSTDTQYF	TGTGCCAGCAGTTCACCCCGGCTAGCGGGTAGCACAGATACGCAGTATTTT
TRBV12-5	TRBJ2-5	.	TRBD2	CASGSSGSVETQYF	TGTGCTAGTGGGTCCAGCGGGAGTGTGGAGACCCAGTACTTC
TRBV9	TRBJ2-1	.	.	CASSAASRRDRGYNEQFF	TGTGCCAGCAGCGCCGCCTCTCGTCGTGACAGAGGGTACAATGAGCAGTTCTTC
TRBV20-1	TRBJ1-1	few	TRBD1	CSARDQGQGARGAFF	TGCAGTGCTAGAGATCAGGGACAGGGGGCGAGAGGAGCTTTCTTT
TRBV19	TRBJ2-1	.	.	CASSIALNEQFF	TGTGCCAGTAGTATCGCCCTCAATGAGCAGTTCTTC
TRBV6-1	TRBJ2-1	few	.	CASSEVLQVSSYNEQFF	TGTGCCAGCAGTGAAGTCCTCCAGGTTTCCTCCTACAATGAGCAGTTCTTC
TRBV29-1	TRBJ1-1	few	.	CSVPPTNTEAFF	TGCAGCGTTCCCCCGACGAACACTGAAGCTTTCTTT
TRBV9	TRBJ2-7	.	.	CASSPGGDSRPIQYEQYF	TGTGCCAGCAGCCCGGGAGGGGACAGTCGACCGATTCAGTACGAGCAGTACTTC
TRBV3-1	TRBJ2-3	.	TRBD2	CASSQPSGRATDTQYF	TGTGCCAGCAGCCAACCTAGCGGGAGGGCGACAGATACGCAGTATTTT
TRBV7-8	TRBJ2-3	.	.	CASSQDRDSTDTQYF	TGTGCCAGCAGCCAGGACAGAGATAGCACAGATACGCAGTATTTT
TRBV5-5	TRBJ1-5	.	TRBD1	CASSGTVTSNQPQHF	TGTGCCAGCAGCGGGACAGTAACAAGCAATCAGCCCCAGCATTTT
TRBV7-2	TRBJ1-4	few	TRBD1	CASSFDRGDEKLFF	TGTGCCAGCAGCTTTGACAGGGGCGATGAAAAACTGTTTTTT
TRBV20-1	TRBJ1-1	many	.	CSAGGQLMNTEAFF	TGCAGTGCGGGAGGACAGTTAATGAACACTGAAGCTTTCTTT
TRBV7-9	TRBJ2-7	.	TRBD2	CASSTWTSGRGHEQYF	TGTGCCAGCAGCACCTGGACTAGCGGGAGAGGTCACGAGCAGTACTTC
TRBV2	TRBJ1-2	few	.	CASSEHDNYGYTF	TGTGCCAGCAGTGAGCATGATAACTATGGCTACACCTTC
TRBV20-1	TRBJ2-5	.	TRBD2	CSARVSGGIETQYF	TGCAGTGCTAGAGTTAGCGGGGGAATCGAGACCCAGTACTTC
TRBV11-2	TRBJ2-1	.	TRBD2	CASSPFAGGPLGYNGQFF	TGTGCCAGCAGCCCATTCGCGGGGGGTCCATTGGGCTACAATGGGCAGTTCTTC
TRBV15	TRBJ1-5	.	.	CATSIDMNNQPQHF	TGTGCCACCAGCATAGACATGAACAATCAGCCCCAGCATTTT
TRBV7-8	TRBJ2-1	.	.	CASSLGDRDSGIEQFF	TGTGCCAGCAGCTTAGGTGACAGGGATAGCGGGATTGAGCAGTTCTTC
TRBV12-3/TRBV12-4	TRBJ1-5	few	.	CASKVQGARQPQHF	TGTGCCAGCAAGGTGCAAGGGGCTCGGCAGCCCCAGCATTTT
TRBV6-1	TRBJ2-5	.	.	CASSEGWGGETQYF	TGTGCCAGCAGTGAAGGGTGGGGCGGGGAGACCCAGTACTTC
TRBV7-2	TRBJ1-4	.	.	CASSSTEINEKLFF	TGTGCCAGCAGCTCGACAGAAATTAATGAAAAACTGTTTTTT
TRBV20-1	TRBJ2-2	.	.	CSARDRAGGTGELFF	TGCAGTGCTAGAGATCGGGCAGGTGGAACCGGGGAGCTGTTTTTT
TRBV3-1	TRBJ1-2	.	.	CASSQGGLIYGYTF	TGTGCCAGCAGCCAAGGGGGACTCATCTACGGCTACACCTTC
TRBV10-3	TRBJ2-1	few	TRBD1	CAISDPGTGNNEQFF	TGTGCCATCAGTGATCCCGGGACAGGGAACAATGAGCAGTTCTTC
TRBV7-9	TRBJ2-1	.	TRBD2	CASSLRLADLNEQFF	TGTGCCAGCAGCTTAAGACTAGCGGACCTTAATGAGCAGTTCTTC
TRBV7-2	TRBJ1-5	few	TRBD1	CASSPTGISNQPQHF	TGTGCCAGCAGCCCGACAGGGATAAGCAATCAGCCCCAGCATTTT
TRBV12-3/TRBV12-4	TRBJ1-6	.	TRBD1	CASSADGQGNSPLHF	TGTGCCAGCAGTGCGGATGGACAGGGAAATTCACCCCTCCACTTT
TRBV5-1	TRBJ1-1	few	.	CASSLDRVRTEAFF	TGCGCCAGCAGCTTGGACAGGGTCAGGACTGAAGCTTTCTTT
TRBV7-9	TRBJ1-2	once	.	CASSSTGPQGGYTF	TGTGCCAGCAGCTCAACAGGGCCTCAGGGTGGCTACACCTTC
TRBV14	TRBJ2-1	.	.	CASSRVMTVLYNGQFF	TGTGCCAGCAGCCGGGTTATGACAGTTCTCTACAATGGGCAGTTCTTC
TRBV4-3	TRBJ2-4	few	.	CASSQSFPQNIQYF	TGCGCCAGCAGCCAGAGCTTTCCCCAAAACATTCAGTACTTC
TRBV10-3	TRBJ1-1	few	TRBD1	CAISTGTDNTEAFF	TGTGCCATCAGTACCGGGACAGATAACACTGAAGCTTTCTTT
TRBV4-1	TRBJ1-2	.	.	CASNQDPQVYGYTF	TGCGCCAGCAACCAAGATCCCCAGGTCTATGGCTACACCTTC
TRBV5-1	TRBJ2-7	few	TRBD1	CASSLPGQGMLEQYF	TGCGCCAGCAGCTTGCCGGGACAGGGTATGCTCGAGCAGTACTTC
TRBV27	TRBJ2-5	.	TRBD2	CASSSHLAGAKETQYF	TGTGCCAGCAGTTCACACCTAGCGGGAGCTAAAGAGACCCAGTACTTC
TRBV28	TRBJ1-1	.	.	CASRRVPGALRNTEAFF	TGTGCCAGCAGACGAGTTCCGGGAGCCCTCAGGAACACTGAAGCTTTCTTT
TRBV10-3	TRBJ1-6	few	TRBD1	CAISDRDSYNSPLHF	TGTGCCATCAGTGACCGGGACAGCTATAATTCACCCCTCCACTTT
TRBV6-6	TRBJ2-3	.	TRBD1	CATEGGQGHKDTQYF	TGTGCCACCGAAGGCGGACAGGGGCACAAAGATACGCAGTATTTT
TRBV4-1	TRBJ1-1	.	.	CASSQDRGDSEAFF	TGCGCCAGCAGCCAAGACCGGGGGGACTCTGAAGCTTTCTTT
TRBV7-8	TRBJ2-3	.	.	CASSLHGDPWGQYF	TGTGCCAGCAGCTTACACGGGGACCCATGGGGGCAGTATTTT